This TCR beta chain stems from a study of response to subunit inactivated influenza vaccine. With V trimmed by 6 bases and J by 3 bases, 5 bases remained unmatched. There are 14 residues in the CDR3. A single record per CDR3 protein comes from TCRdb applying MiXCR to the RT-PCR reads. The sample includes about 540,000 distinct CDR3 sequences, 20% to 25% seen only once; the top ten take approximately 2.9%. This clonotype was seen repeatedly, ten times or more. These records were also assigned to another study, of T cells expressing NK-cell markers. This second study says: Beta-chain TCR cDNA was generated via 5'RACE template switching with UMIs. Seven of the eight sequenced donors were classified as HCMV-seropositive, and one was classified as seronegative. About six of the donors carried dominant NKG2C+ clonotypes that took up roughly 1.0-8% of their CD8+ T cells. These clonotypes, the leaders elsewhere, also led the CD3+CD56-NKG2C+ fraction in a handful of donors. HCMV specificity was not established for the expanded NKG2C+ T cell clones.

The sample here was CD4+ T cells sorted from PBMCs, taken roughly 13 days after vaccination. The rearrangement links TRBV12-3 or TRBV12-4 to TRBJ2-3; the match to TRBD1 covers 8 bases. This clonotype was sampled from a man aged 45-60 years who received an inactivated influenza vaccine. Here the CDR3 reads CASSRRQGTDTQYF. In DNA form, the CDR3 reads TGTGCCAGCAGCCGAAGACAGGGGACAGATACGCAGTATTTT.